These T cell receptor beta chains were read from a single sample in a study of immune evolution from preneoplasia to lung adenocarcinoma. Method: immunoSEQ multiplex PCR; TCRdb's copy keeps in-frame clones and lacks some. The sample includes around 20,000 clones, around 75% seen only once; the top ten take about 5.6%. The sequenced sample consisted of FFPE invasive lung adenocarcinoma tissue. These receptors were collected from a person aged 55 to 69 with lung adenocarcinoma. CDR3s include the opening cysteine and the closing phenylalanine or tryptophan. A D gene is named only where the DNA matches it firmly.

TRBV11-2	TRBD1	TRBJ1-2	CASSYRTGWEYGYTF
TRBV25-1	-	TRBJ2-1	CASSPSSGQGRGYRVQFF
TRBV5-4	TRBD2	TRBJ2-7	CASSLDGVGRTVGYEQYF
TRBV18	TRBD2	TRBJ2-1	CASSPQPPSGRAYNEQFF
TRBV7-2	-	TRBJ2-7	CASSLGYSYEQYF
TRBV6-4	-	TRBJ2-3	CASSEGGTDTQYF
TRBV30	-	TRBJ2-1	CAWNPWEQGHYKQFF
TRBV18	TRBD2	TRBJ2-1	CASSPGTSAYNEQFF
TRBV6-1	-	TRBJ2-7	CASKWGDLSYEQYF
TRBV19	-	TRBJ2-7	CASSIGAGTSYEQYF
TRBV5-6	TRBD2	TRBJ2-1	CASSTWTSGRRNEQFF
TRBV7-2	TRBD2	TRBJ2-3	CASSALPGLAETSTDTQYF
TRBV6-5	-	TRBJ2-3	CASSYRLTDTQYF
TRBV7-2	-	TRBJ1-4	CASSSTGTTNEKLFF
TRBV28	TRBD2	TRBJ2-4	CASSFGRGGVLAKNIQYF
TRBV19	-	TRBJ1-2	CASSRGRSYGYTF
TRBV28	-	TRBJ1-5	CASSSVGGNQPQHF
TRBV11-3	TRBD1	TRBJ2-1	CASSLEGTVSYNEQFF
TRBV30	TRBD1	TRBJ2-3	CAWSRGGGRRTDTQYF
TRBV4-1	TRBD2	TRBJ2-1	CASSQDLAGLTYNEQFF
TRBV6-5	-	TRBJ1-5	CASSYRNQPQHF
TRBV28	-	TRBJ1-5	CASSHPGGQPQHF
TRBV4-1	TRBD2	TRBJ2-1	CASSQEGGKFF
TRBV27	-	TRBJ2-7	CASSFLGGQGYEQYF
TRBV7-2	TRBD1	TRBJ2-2	CASSLERFAGGKAGELFF
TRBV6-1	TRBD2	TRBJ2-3	CASSEAGGTDTQYF
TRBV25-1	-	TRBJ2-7	CASRSQGSYEQYF
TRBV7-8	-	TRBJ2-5	CASSLGLERFQETQYF
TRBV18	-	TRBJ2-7	CASSPMSPRQNPYEQYF
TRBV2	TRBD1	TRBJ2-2	CASSGMDRGAGELFF
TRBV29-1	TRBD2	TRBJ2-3	CSGTGLAGVDTQYF
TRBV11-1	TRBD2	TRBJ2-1	CASSLGRGRAYNEQFF
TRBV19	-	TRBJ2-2	CASSILEGNTGELFF
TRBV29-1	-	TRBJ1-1	CSVGTASMNTEAFF
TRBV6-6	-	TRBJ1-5	CASTPGGDQPQHF
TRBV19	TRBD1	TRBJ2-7	CASSPQGTGSYEQYF
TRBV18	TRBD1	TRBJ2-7	CASSPPTGQGGEQYF
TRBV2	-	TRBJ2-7	CASSSRQGLSYEQYF